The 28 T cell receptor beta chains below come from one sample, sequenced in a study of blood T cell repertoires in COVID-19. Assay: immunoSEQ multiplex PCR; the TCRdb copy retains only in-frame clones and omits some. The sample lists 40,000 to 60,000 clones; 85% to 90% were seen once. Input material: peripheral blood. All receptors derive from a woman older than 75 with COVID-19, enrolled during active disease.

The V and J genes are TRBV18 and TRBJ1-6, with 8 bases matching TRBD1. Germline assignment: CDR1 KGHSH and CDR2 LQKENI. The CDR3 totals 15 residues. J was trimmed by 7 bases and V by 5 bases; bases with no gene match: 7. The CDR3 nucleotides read TGTGCCAGCTCAGGAGGGACAGGCAGAAATTCACCCCTCCACTTT. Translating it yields CASSGGTGRNSPLHF.

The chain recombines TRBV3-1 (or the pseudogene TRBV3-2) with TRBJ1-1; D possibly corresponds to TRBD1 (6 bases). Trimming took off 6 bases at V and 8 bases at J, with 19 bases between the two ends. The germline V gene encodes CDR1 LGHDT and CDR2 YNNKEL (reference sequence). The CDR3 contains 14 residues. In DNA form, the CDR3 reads TGTGCCAGCAGACAGACAGGACTTACCTCCGAAGCTTTCTTT. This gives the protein CASRQTGLTSEAFF.

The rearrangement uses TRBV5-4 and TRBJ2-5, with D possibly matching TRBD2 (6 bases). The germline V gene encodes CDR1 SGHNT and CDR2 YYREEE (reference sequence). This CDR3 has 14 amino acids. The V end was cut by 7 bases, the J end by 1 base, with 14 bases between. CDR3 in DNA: TGTGCCAGCTCCCCCTGGACTATCCAAGAGACCCAGTACTTC. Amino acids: CASSPWTIQETQYF. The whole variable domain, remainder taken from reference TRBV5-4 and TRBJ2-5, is ETGVTQSPTHLIKTRGQQVTLRCSSQSGHNTVSWYQQALGQGPQFIFQYYREEENGRGNFPPRFSGLQFPNYSSELNVNALELDDSALYLCASSPWTIQETQYFGPGTRLLVL.

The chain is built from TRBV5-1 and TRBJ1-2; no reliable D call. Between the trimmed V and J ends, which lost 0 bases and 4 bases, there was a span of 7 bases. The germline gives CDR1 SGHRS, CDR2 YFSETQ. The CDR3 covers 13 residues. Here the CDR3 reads CASSLGVSYGYTF. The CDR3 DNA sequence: TGCGCCAGCAGCTTGGGCGTATCCTATGGCTACACCTTC. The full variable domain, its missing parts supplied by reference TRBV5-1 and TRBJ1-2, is KAGVTQTPRYLIKTRGQQVTLSCSPISGHRSVSWYQQTPGQGLQFLFEYFSETQRNKGNFPGRFSGRQFSNSRSEMNVSTLELGDSALYLCASSLGVSYGYTFGSGTRLTVV.

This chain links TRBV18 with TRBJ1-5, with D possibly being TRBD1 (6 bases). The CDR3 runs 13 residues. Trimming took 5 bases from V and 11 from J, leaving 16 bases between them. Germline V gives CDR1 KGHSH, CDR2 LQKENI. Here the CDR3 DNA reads TGTGCCAGCTCAAGTGACAGGCCGTCAGCCCAGCATTTT. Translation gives CASSSDRPSAQHF.

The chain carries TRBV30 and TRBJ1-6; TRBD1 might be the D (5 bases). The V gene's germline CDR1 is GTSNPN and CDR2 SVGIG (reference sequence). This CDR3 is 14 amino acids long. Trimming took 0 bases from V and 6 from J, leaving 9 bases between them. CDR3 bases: TGTGCCTGGAGTGTCAGGGCCTCTAATTCACCCCTCCACTTT. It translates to CAWSVRASNSPLHF.

In nucleotides, the CDR3 is TGTGCCAGCAGTGAATTGGAAAGGGGTTTTCCTGAAGCTTTCTTT. This gives the protein CASSELERGFPEAFF. V gene TRBV25-1 combines with J gene TRBJ1-1, with D maybe TRBD1 (5 bases). The CDR3 is 15 amino acids. The V end was cut by 1 base, the J end by 6 bases, with 15 bases between. In germline, CDR1 is MGHDK, CDR2 SYGVNS.

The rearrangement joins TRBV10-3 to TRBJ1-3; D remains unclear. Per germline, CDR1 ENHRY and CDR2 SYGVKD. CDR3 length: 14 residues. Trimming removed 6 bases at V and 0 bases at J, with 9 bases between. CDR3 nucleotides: TGTGCCATCAGCCGCGGGAGCTCTGGAAACACCATATATTTT. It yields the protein CAISRGSSGNTIYF.

The CDR3 sequence: CASITTGWRTEAFF. CDR3 bases: TGTGCCAGCATCACTACGGGATGGAGAACTGAAGCTTTCTTT. V gene TRBV7-9 combines with J gene TRBJ1-1; D gene uncertain. The germline CDR1 and CDR2 sequences are SEHNR and FQNEAQ (reference sequence). Deletions cut 7 bases from V and 5 bases from J, with 17 bases between. The CDR3 totals 14 residues.

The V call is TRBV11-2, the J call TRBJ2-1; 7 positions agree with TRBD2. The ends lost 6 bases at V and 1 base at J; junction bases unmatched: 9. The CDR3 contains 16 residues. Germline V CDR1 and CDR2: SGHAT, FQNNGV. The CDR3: CASRSPRGESYNEQFF. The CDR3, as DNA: TGTGCCAGCAGGTCCCCCCGGGGGGAATCCTACAATGAGCAGTTCTTC.

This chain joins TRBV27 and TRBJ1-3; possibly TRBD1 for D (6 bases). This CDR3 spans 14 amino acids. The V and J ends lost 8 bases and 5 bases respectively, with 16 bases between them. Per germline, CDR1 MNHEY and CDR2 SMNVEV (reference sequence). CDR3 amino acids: CASANTGHRNTIYF. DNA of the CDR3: TGTGCCAGCGCCAACACAGGGCATAGAAACACCATATATTTT.

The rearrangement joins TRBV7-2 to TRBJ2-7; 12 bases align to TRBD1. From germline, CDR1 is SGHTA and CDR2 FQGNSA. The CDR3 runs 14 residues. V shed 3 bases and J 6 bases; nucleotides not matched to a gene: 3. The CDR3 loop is CASSFGTGGSEQYF. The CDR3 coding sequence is TGTGCCAGCAGCTTTGGGACAGGGGGCTCCGAGCAGTACTTC.

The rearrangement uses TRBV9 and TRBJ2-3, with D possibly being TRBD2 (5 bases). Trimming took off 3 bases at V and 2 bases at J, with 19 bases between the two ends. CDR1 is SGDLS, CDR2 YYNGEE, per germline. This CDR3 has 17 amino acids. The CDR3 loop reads CASSGSGPLLHTDTQYF. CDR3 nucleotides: TGTGCCAGCAGCGGAAGCGGACCCTTACTCCACACAGATACGCAGTATTTT. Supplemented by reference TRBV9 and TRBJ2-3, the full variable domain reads DSGVTQTPKHLITATGQRVTLRCSPRSGDLSVYWYQQSLDQGLQFLIQYYNGEERAKGNILERFSAQQFPDLHSELNLSSLELGDSALYFCASSGSGPLLHTDTQYFGPGTRLTVL.

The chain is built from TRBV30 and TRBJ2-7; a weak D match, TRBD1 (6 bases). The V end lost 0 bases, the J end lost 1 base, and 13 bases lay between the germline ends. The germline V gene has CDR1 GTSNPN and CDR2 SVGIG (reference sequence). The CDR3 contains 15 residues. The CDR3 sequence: CAWSVTGTPSYEQYF. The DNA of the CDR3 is TGTGCCTGGAGTGTGACCGGGACACCTTCCTACGAGCAGTACTTC.

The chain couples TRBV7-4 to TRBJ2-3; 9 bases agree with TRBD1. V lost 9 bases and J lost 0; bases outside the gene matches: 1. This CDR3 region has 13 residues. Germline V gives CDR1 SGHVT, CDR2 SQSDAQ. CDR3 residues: CARQGASTDTQYF. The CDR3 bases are TGTGCCAGACAGGGGGCGAGCACAGATACGCAGTATTTT. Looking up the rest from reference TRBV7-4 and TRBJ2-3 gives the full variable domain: GAGVSQSPRYKVAKRGRDVALRCDSISGHVTLYWYRQTLGQGSEVLTYSQSDAQRDKSGRPSGRFSAERPERSVSTLKIQRTEQGDSAVYLCARQGASTDTQYFGPGTRLTVL.

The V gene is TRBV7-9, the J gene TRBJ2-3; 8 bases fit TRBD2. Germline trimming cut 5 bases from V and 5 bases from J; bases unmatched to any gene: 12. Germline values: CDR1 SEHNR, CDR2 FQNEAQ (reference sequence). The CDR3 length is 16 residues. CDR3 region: CASSPHGGAPEDTQYF. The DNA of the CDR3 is TGTGCCAGCAGCCCCCACGGGGGGGCGCCGGAAGATACGCAGTATTTT.

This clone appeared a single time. The CDR3 region has the DNA TGCGCCAGCAGCATCGGGGGGATCAGTGGCAATCAGCCCCAGCATTTT. It yields the protein CASSIGGISGNQPQHF. The chain uses TRBV5-1 and TRBJ1-5, with D possibly being TRBD1 (5 bases). Trimming took 4 bases from V and 2 from J, leaving 16 bases between them. CDR3 size: 16 residues. Looked up from germline, CDR1 is SGHRS and CDR2 is YFSETQ.

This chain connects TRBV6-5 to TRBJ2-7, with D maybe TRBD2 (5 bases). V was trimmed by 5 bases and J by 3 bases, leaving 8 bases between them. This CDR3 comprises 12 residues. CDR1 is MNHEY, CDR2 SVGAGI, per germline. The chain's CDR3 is CASSRRDYEQYF. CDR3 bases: TGTGCCAGCAGTCGCCGGGACTACGAGCAGTACTTC.

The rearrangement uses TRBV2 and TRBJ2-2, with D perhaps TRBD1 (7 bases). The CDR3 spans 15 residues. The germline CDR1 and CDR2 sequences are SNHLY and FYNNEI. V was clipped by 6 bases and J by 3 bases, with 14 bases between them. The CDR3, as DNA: TGTGCCAGCAGGGGGAGGACAGGAGACACCGGGGAGCTGTTTTTT. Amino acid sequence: CASRGRTGDTGELFF.

CDR3 in amino acids: CASSLAGRQETQYF. The CDR3 DNA reads TGTGCCAGCAGCTTAGCGGGCAGACAAGAGACCCAGTACTTC. The chain joins TRBV7-2 to TRBJ2-5; D is ambiguous. Per germline, CDR1 SGHTA and CDR2 FQGNSA. Trimming left V 0 bases short and J 2 bases short, with 7 bases between. CDR3 length equals 14 residues.

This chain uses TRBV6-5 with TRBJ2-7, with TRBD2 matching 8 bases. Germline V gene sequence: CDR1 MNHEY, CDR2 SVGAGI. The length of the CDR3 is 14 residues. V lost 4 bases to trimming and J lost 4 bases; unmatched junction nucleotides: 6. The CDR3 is CASSSSGSWYEQYF. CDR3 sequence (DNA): TGTGCCAGCAGTTCCAGCGGGAGTTGGTACGAGCAGTACTTC.

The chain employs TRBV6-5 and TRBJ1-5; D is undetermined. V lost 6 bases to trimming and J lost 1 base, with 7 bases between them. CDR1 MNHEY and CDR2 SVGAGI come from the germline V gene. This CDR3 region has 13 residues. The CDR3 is CASSPVSNQPQHF. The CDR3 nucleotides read TGTGCCAGCAGCCCAGTGAGCAATCAGCCCCAGCATTTT.

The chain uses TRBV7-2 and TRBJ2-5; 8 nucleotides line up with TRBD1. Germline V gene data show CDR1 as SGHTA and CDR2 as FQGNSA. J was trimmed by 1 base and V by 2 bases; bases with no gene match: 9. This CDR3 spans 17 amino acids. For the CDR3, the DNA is TGTGCCAGCAGCTTATCCCGGACAGGGACCCCCCAAGAGACCCAGTACTTC. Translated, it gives CASSLSRTGTPQETQYF.

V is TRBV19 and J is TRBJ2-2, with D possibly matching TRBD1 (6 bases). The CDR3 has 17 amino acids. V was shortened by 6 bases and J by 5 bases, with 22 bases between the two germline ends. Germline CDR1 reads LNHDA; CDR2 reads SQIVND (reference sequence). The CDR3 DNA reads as TGTGCCAGTAGCCCCACCTCGACAGGCCCTAGGACCGGGGAGCTGTTTTTT. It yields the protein CASSPTSTGPRTGELFF.

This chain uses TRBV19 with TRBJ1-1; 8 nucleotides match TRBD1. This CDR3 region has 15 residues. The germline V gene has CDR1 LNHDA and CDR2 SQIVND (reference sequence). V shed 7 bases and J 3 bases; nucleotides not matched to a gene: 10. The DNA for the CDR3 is TGTGCCAGTAAGGTTACGGGACAGGCATACACTGAAGCTTTCTTT. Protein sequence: CASKVTGQAYTEAFF. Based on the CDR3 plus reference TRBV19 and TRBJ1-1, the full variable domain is DGGITQSPKYLFRKEGQNVTLSCEQNLNHDAMYWYRQDPGQGLRLIYYSQIVNDFQKGDIAEGYSVSREKKESFPLTVTSAQKNPTAFYLCASKVTGQAYTEAFFGQGTRLTVV.

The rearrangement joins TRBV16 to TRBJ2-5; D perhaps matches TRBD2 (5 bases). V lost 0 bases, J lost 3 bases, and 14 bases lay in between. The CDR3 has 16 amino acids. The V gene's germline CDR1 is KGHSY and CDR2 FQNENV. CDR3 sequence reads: CASSQSPIPGKETQYF. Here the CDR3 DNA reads TGTGCCAGCAGCCAATCGCCAATCCCGGGAAAAGAGACCCAGTACTTC. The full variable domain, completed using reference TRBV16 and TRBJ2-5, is GEEVAQTPKHLVRGEGQKAKLYCAPIKGHSYVFWYQQVLKNEFKFLISFQNENVFDETGMPKERFSAKCLPNSPCSLEIQATKLEDSAVYFCASSQSPIPGKETQYFGPGTRLLVL.

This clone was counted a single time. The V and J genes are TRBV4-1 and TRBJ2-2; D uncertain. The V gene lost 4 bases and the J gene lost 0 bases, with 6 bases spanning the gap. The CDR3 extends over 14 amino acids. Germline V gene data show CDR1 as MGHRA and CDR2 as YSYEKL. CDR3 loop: CASSRTTNTGELFF. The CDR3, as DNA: TGCGCCAGCAGCCGAACAACGAACACCGGGGAGCTGTTTTTT.

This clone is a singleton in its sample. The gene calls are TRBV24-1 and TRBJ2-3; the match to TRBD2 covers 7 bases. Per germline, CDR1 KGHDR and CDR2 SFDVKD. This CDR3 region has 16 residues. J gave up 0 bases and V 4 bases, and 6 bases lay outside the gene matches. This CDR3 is CATSDLGGTSTDTQYF. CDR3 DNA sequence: TGTGCCACCAGTGACCTGGGAGGGACTAGCACAGATACGCAGTATTTT.